This T cell receptor (beta chain) derives from a study of T cells of healthy individuals. Trimming cost V 2 bases and J 7 bases, with 17 bases left between them. From germline, CDR1 is SGHAT and CDR2 FQNNGV. CDR3 size: 15 residues. This clonotype was observed many times. TCRdb reanalysed the 5' RACE reads using MiXCR and keeps one entry per CDR3 protein. This table holds 100,000 or so distinct CDR3 sequences, around 17% found once. The clonotype originates from a human donor in good health. The J gene is TRBJ2-5, the V gene TRBV11-2; D ambiguous. CDR3 sequence reads: CASSLSTEALGTQYF. CDR3 DNA: TGTGCCAGCAGCTTAAGTACAGAAGCCCTGGGGACCCAGTACTTC.